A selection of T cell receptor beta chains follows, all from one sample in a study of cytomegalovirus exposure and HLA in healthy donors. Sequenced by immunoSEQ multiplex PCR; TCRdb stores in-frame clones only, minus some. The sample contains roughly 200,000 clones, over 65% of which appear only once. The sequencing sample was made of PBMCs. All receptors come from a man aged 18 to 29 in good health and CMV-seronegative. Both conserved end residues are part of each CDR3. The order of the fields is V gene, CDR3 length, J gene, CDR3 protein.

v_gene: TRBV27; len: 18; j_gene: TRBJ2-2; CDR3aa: CASSGLLAVERGTGELFF
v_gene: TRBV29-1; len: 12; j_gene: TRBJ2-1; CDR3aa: CSVRRATNEQFF
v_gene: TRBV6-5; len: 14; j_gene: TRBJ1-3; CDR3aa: CASRQQGSGNTIYF
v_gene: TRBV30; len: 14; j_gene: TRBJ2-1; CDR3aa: CAWTTSGLYNEQFF
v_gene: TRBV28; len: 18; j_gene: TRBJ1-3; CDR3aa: CASSSLITGERVRNTIYF
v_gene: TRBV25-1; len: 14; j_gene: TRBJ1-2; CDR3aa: CASSAQDRVNGYTF
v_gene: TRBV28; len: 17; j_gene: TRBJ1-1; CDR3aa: CASSPLDYTGLNTEAFF
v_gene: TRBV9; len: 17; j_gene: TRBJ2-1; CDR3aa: CASSPRAGASSYNEQFF
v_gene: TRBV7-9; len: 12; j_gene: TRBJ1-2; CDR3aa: CASTGSNYGYTF
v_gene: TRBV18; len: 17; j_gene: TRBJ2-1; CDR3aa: CASSPSGMESSYNEQFF
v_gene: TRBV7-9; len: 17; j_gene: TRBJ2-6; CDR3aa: CASSPRQGLAGANVLTF
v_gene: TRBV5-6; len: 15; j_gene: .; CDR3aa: CASSLDPGFPPEQYF
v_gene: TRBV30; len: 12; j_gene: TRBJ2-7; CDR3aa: CAWGWEGGEQYF
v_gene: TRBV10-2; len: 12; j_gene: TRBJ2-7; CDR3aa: CARPTELYEQYF
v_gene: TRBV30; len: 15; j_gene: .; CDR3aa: CAWSGGPGSAYEQYF
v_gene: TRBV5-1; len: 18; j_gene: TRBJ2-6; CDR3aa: CASSPGQGGGSGANVLTF
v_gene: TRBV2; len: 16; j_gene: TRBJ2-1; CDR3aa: CASKISAGDSYNEQFF
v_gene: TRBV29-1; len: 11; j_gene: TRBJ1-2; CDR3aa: CSARTVYGYTF
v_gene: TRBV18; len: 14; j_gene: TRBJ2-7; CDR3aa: CASSPGAGSYEQYF
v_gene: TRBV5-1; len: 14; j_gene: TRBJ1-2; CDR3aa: CASSPAAGLNGYTF
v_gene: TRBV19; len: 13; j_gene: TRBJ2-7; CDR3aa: CASSIATSYEQYF
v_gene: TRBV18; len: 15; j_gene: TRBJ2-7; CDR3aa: CASSPSQGGPYEQYF
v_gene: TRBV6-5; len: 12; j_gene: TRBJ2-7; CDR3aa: CASSGGDYEQYF
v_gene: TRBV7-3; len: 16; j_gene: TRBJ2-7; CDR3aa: CASSLTASGPSYEQYF
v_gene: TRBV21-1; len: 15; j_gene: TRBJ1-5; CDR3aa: CASSTSQRGNQPQHF
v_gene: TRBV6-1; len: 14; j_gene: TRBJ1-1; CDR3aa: CASSEGKGGTEAFF
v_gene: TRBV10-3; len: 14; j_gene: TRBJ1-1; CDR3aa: CAISRDYTNTEAFF
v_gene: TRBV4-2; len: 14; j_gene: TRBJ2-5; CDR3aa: CASSQAFVGETQYF
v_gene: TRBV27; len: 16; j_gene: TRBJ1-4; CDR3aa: CASSERVWEANEKLFF
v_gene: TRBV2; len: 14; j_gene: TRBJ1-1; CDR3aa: CASRRQGPNTEAFF
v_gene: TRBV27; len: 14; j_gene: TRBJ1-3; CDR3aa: CASTLTGSGNTIYF
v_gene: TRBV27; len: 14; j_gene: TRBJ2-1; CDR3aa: CASKIAGVLNEQFF
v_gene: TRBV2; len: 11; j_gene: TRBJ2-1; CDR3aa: CASSAYNEQFF
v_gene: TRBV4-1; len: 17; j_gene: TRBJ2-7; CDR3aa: CASSQVFIPRDPYEQYF
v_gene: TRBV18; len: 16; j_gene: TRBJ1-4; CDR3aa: CASSQLRQKDNEKLFF
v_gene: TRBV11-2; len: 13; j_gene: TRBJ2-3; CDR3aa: CASSFAGADTQYF
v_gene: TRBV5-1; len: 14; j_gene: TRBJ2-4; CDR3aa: CASSLGASPNIQYF
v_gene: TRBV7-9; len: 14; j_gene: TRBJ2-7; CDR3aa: CASSLVGGSYEQYF
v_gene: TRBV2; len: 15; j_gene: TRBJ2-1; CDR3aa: CASSEATSGSNEQFF
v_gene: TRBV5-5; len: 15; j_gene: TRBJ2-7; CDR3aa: CASHNAGTGVLEQYF
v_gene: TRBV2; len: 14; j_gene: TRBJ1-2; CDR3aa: CASSGWTGGDGYTF
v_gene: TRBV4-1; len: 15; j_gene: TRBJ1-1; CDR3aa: CASSQEKGVETEAFF
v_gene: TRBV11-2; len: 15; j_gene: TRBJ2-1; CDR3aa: CANSAGGVSYNEQFF
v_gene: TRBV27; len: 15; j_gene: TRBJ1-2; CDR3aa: CASSYSQGANYGYTF
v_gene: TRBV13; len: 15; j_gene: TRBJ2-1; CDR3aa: CASSLNGRAGNEQFF